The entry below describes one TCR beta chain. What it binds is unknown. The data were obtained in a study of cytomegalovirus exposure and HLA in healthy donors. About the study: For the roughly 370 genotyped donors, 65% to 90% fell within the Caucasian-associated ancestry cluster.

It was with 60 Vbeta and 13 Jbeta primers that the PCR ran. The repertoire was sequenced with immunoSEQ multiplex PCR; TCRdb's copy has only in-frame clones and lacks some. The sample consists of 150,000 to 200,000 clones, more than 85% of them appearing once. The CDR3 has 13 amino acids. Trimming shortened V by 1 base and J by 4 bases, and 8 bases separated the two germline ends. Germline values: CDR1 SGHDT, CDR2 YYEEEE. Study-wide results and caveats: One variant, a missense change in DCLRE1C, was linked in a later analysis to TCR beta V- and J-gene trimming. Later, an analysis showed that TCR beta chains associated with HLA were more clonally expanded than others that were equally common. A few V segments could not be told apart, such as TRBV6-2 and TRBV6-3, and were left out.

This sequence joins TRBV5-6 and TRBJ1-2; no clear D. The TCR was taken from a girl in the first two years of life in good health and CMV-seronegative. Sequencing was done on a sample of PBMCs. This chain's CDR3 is CASSLFKSYGYTF. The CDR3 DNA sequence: TGTGCCAGCAGCTTGTTCAAGAGCTATGGCTACACCTTC.